This T cell receptor beta chain was captured by sequencing in a study of T cells after yellow fever vaccination. Across the study: Fractions of low cell number were prepared using SMART-Seq v4 Ultra Low Input.

The study, taken as a whole, reports: Among primary-vaccination clones, most reappeared after the booster, at approximately 96% for CD4 and roughly 88% for CD8.

Synthesis of TCR cDNA relied on 5'RACE template switching, which attached a universal primer site and UMIs. A single record per CDR3 protein comes from TCRdb applying MiXCR to the 5' RACE reads. Among around 100,000 distinct CDR3 sequences, roughly 8.9% were seen once, and the ten largest hold about 25%. This clonotype was counted many times. What it binds is not known. The length of the CDR3 is 18 residues. CDR1 is MNHEY, CDR2 SVGAGI, per germline. The V and J ends lost 0 bases and 4 bases, in that order; junction bases with no gene match: 12. This rearrangement joins TRBV6-5 to TRBJ2-3; 8 bases line up with TRBD1. The sample consisted of CD8+ T cells sorted from PBMCs, taken 45 days after the yellow fever booster vaccination. This receptor was taken from a man younger than 40 who received the YFV17D yellow fever vaccine. CDR3 sequence (DNA): TGTGCCAGCAGTTACTCGGGGAGTATACAGGGGGTGTCAGATACGCAGTATTTT. Translation: CASSYSGSIQGVSDTQYF.